The clone carrying this TCR beta chain has a handful of counts. Researchers ran immunoSEQ v3.0 at survey level. Only in-frame clones appear in the TCRdb table, and some are missing; sequencing was by immunoSEQ multiplex PCR. Of 22,000 or so clones in the sample, roughly 80% were seen once. The record originates from a study of long-term antiretroviral therapy in people with HIV. The CDR3 runs to 15 residues. Trimming stripped 4 bases from V and 8 bases from J, with 15 bases between. Germline CDR1 SEHNR, CDR2 FQNEAQ (reference sequence). The V and J genes are TRBV7-9 and TRBJ1-6; D might be TRBD1 (6 bases). The TCR sequence derives from a man between 40 and 49 years old with HIV. Sequences were derived from unsorted PBMCs, sampled 0.5 years before starting antiretroviral therapy. CDR3 in DNA: TGTGCCAGCAGCTACTCGGACAGAAAAGATTCACCCCTCCACTTT. This gives the protein CASSYSDRKDSPLHF.